One sample yielded the 3 T cell receptor beta chains listed below, sequenced in a study of blood T cells in healthy people across ages. A second about 7 to 12 cycle PCR used barcoded and J-beta primers. TCRdb itself ran the 5' RACE reads through MiXCR, one entry per CDR3 protein. The sample records hundreds of thousands of distinct CDR3 sequences, about 54% being singletons. What was sequenced was blood. These receptors were collected from a man in his sixties in good health.

This clonotype was picked up a small number of times. The chain carries TRBV7-9 and TRBJ2-1; 10 bases are a match to TRBD2. V lost 2 bases, J lost 1 base, and 8 bases stayed unmatched. The CDR3 sequence is 18 residues long. Germline CDR1 reads SEHNR; CDR2 reads FQNEAQ (reference sequence). CDR3 nucleotide sequence: TGTGCCAGCAGCTTAAGGATTAGCGGGGGGCGATCCTACAATGAGCAGTTCTTC. It yields the protein CASSLRISGGRSYNEQFF.

The chain uses TRBV2 and TRBJ1-2; D perhaps matches TRBD1 (6 bases). This CDR3 spans 14 amino acids. Looked up from germline, CDR1 is SNHLY and CDR2 is FYNNEI. Trimming shortened V by 2 bases and J by 7 bases, and 14 bases separated the two germline ends. DNA of the CDR3: TGTGCCAGCAGTGAAAGATTGGCAGGGGCTGGCTACACCTTC. Protein sequence: CASSERLAGAGYTF. Full variable domain (rest looked up from reference TRBV2 and TRBJ1-2): EPEVTQTPSHQVTQMGQEVILRCVPISNHLYFYWYRQILGQKVEFLVSFYNNEISEKSEIFDDQFSVERPDGSNFTLKIRSTKLEDSAMYFCASSERLAGAGYTFGSGTRLTVV.

The rearrangement joins TRBV20-1 to TRBJ2-7; perhaps TRBD1 as D (6 bases). Per the germline V gene, CDR1 is DFQATT and CDR2 is SNEGSKA (reference sequence). With 1 base removed from V and 2 bases from J, the gap between germline ends came to 9 bases. CDR3 length: 13 residues. The CDR3 loop reads CSARGDKTYEQYF. CDR3 coding DNA: TGCAGTGCTAGAGGGGACAAAACCTACGAGCAGTACTTC.